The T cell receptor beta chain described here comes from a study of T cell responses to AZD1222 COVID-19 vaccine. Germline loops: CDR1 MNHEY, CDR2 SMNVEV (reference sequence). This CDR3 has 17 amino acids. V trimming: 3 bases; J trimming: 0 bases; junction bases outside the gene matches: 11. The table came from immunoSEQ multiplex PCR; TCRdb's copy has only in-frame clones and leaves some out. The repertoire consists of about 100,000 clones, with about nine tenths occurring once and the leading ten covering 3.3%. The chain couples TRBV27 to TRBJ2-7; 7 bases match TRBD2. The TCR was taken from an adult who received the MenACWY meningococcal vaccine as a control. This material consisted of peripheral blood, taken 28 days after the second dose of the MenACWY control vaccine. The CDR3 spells CASSFNLGGGSSYEQYF. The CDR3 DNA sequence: TGTGCCAGCAGTTTTAATTTAGGCGGGGGAAGCTCCTACGAGCAGTACTTC.